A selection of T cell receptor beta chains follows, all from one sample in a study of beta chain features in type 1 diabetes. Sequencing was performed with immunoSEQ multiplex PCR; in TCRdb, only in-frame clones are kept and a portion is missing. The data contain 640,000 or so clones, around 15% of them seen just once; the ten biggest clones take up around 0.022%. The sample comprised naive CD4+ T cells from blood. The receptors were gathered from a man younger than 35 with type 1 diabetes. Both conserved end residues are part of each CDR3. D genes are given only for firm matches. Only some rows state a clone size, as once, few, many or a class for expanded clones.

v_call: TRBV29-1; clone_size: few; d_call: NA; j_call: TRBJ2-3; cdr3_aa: CSVESRTSTDTQYF; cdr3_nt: TGCAGCGTTGAATCGCGGACTAGCACAGATACGCAGTATTTT
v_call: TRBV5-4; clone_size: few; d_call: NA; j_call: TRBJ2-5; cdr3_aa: CASSRDRQETQYF; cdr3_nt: TGTGCCAGCAGCCGGGACCGCCAAGAGACCCAGTACTTC
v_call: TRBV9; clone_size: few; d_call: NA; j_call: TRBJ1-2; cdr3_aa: CASSVGSIGYTF; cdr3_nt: TGTGCCAGCAGCGTAGGGTCCATAGGCTACACCTTC
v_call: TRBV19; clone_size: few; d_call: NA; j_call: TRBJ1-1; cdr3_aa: CASSMGDQGKDEAFF; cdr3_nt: TGTGCCAGTAGTATGGGGGACCAAGGGAAAGATGAAGCTTTCTTT
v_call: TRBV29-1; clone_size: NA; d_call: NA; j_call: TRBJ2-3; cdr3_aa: CSVGQEGYRTDTQYF; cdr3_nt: TGCAGCGTTGGGCAGGAGGGGTACCGCACAGATACGCAGTATTTT
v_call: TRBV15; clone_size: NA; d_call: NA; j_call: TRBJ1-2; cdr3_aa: CATSRVDRTDANYGYTF; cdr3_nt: TGTGCCACCAGCAGAGTGGATCGGACAGACGCTAACTATGGCTACACCTTC
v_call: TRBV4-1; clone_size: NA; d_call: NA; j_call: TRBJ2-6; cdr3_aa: CASSPGEGRSGANVLTF; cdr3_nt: TGCGCCAGCAGCCCGGGGGAAGGGCGCTCTGGGGCCAACGTCCTGACTTTC
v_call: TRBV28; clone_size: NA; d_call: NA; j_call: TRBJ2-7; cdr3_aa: CASSTGHYEQYF; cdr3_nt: TGTGCCAGCTCGACAGGACACTACGAGCAGTACTTC
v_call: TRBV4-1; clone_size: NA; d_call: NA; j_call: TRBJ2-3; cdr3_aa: CASSQFISGGRSSDTQYF; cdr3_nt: TGCGCCAGCAGCCAATTCATAAGTGGGGGGCGTTCTAGTGATACGCAGTATTTT
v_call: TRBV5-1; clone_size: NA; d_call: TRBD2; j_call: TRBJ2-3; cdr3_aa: CASSTGLAGSTDTQYF; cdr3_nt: TGCGCCAGCAGCACCGGACTAGCGGGGAGCACAGATACGCAGTATTTT
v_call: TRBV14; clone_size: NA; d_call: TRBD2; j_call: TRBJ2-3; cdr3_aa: CASSLLGGGTDTQYF; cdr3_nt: TGTGCCAGCAGCCTATTGGGGGGGGGCACAGATACGCAGTATTTT
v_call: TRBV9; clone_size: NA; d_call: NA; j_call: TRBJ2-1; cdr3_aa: CASSVVRGNEQFF; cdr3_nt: TGTGCCAGCAGCGTAGTTAGGGGGAATGAGCAGTTCTTC
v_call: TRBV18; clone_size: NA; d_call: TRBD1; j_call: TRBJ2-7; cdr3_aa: CASSPGTDSYEQYF; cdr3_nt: TGTGCCAGCTCACCGGGGACAGACAGCTACGAGCAGTACTTC
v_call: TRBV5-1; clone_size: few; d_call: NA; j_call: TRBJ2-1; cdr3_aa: CASSLSVHEQFF; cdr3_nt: TGCGCCAGCAGCCTTAGCGTCCATGAGCAGTTCTTC
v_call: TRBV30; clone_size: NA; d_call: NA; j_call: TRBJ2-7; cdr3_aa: CAWSSGTYEQYF; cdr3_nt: TGTGCCTGGAGTTCCGGGACCTACGAGCAGTACTTC
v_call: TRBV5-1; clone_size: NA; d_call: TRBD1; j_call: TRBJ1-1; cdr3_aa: CASSLTGDTEAFF; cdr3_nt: TGCGCCAGCAGCCTGACAGGGGACACTGAAGCTTTCTTT
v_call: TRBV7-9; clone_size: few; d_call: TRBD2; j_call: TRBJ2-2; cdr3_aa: CASSTSSGGSGELFF; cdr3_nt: TGTGCCAGCAGCACCTCTAGCGGGGGATCCGGGGAGCTGTTTTTT
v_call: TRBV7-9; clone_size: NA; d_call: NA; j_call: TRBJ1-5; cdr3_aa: CAGGLGNQPQHF; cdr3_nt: TGTGCTGGGGGACTTGGCAATCAGCCCCAGCATTTT
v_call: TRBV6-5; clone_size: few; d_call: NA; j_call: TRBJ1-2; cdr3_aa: CASSNSMTGYTF; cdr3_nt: TGTGCCAGCAGTAACAGCATGACTGGCTACACCTTC
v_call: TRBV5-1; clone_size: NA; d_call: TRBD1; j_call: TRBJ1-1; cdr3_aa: CASSAGQHSGEAFF; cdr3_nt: TGCGCCAGCAGCGCGGGACAGCATAGCGGCGAAGCTTTCTTT
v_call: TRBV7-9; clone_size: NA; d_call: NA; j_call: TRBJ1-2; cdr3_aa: CASSRGPQEANYGYTF; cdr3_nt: TGTGCCAGCAGCCGAGGACCACAAGAAGCTAACTATGGCTACACCTTC
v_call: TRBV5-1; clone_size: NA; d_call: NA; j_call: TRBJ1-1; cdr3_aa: CASSSNTEAFF; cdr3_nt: TGCGCCAGCAGCTCTAACACTGAAGCTTTCTTT
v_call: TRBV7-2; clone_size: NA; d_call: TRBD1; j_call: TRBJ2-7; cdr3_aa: CASSPRQGVSYEQYF; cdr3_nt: TGTGCCAGCAGCCCCAGACAGGGAGTAAGCTACGAGCAGTACTTC
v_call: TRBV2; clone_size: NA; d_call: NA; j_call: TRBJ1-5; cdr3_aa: CASSENPRTVGNQPQHF; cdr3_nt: TGTGCCAGCAGTGAAAATCCTAGGACAGTAGGGAATCAGCCCCAGCATTTT
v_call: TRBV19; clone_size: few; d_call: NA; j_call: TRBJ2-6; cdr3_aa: CASSIPRWDSGANVLTF; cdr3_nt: TGTGCCAGTAGTATCCCCAGATGGGACTCTGGGGCCAACGTCCTGACTTTC
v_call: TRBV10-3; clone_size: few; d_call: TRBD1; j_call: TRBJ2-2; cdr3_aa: CAIRDRETGELFF; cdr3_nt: TGTGCCATCAGGGACAGGGAGACCGGGGAGCTGTTTTTT
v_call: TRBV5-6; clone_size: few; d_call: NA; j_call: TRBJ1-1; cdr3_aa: CASSSAAEAFF; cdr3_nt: TGTGCCAGCAGCTCGGCAGCTGAAGCTTTCTTT
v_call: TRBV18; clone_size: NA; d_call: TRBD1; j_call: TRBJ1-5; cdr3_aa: CASSPRFSRDSGVGGNQPQHF; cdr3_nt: TGTGCCAGCTCACCACGGTTTTCGCGGGACAGCGGAGTTGGGGGCAATCAGCCCCAGCATTTT
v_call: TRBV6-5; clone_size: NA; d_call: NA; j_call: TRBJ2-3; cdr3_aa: CASKAGSPTDTQYF; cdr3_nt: TGTGCCAGCAAGGCAGGGTCGCCCACAGATACGCAGTATTTT
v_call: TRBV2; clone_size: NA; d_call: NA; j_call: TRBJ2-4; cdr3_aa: CASSGGLLAAKNIQYF; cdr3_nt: TGTGCCAGCAGTGGTGGACTCCTGGCAGCCAAAAACATTCAGTACTTC
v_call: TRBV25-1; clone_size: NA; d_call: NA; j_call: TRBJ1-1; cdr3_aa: CASSVMNTEAFF; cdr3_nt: TGTGCCAGCAGTGTAATGAACACTGAAGCTTTCTTT
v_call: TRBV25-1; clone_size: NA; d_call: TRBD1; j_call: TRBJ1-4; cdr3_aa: CASSEAQGGNEKLFF; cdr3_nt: TGTGCCAGCAGTGAAGCCCAGGGGGGAAATGAAAAACTGTTTTTT
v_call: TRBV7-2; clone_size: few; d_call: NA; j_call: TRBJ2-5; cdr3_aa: CASSLGVGPETQYF; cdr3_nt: TGTGCCAGCAGCTTAGGGGTGGGCCCGGAGACCCAGTACTTC
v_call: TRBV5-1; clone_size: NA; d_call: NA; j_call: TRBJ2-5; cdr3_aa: CASSLGRIQETQYF; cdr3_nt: TGCGCCAGCAGCTTGGGTCGGATCCAAGAGACCCAGTACTTC
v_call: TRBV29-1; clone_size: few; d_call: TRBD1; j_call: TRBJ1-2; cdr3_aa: CSGRQGGYGYTF; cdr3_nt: TGCAGCGGGAGACAGGGGGGCTATGGCTACACCTTC
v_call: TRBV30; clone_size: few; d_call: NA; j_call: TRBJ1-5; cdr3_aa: CGWGSALSNQPQHF; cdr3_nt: TGTGGATGGGGGTCAGCCTTGAGCAATCAGCCCCAGCATTTT
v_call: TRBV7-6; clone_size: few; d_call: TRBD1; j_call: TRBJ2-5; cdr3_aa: CASSSLGQGMETQYF; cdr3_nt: TGTGCCAGCAGCTCTCTGGGACAGGGGATGGAGACCCAGTACTTC
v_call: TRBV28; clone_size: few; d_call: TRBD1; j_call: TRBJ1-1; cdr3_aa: CASSSSGTGNRAFF; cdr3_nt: TGTGCCAGCAGTTCATCCGGGACAGGGAACAGGGCTTTCTTT
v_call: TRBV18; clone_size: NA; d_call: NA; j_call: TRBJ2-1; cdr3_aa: CASSPVQAQGEQFF; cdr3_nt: TGTGCCAGCTCACCAGTTCAGGCCCAAGGTGAGCAGTTCTTC
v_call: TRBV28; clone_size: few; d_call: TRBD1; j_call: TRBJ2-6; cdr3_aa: CASRVQGSGANVLTF; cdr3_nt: TGTGCCAGCAGAGTACAGGGGTCTGGGGCCAACGTCCTGACTTTC
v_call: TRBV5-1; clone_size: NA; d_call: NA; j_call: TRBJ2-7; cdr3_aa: CASNRDRTYEQYF; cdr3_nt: TGCGCCAGTAACCGGGACCGAACCTACGAGCAGTACTTC
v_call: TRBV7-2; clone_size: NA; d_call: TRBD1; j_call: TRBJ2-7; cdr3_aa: CASSMGQEYYEQYF; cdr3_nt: TGTGCCAGCAGCATGGGACAGGAGTACTACGAGCAGTACTTC
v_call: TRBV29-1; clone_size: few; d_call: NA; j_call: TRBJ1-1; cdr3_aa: CSGTGRRTEAFF; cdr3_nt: TGCAGCGGAACAGGGCGTCGGACTGAAGCTTTCTTT
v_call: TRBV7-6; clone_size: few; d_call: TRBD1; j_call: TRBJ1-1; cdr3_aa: CASSPWTGFEAFF; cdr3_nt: TGTGCCAGCAGCCCCTGGACAGGGTTTGAAGCTTTCTTT
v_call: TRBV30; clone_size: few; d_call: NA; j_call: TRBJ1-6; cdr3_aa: CAWSVFGLGSGNSPLHF; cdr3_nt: TGTGCCTGGAGTGTTTTCGGTTTGGGCAGCGGGAATTCACCCCTCCACTTT
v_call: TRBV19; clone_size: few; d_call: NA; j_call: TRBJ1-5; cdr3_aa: CASSILAGPDQPQHF; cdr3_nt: TGTGCCAGTAGTATATTGGCAGGGCCCGATCAGCCCCAGCATTTT
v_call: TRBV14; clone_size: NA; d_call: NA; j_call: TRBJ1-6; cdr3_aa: CASSQTVGQSPLHF; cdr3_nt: TGTGCCAGCAGCCAAACTGTCGGCCAGTCACCCCTCCACTTT
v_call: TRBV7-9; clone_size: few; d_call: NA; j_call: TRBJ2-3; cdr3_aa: CASSLAPADTQYF; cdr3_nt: TGTGCCAGCAGCTTAGCGCCAGCGGATACGCAGTATTTT
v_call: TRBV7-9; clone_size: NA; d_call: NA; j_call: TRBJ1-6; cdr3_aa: CASSFGGGVYNSPLHF; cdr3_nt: TGTGCCAGCAGCTTTGGGGGAGGGGTGTATAATTCACCCCTCCACTTT
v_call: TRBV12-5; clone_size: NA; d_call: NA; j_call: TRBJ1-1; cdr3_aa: CASGLVPPNTEAFF; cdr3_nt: TGTGCTAGTGGTTTGGTACCCCCAAACACTGAGGCTTTCTTT
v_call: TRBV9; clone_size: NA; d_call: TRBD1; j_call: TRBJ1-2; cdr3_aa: CASSAQGRYGYTF; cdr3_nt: TGTGCCAGCAGCGCACAGGGGAGGTATGGCTACACCTTC
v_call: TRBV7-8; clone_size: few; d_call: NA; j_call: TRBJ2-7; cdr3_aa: CASSLSAGGMGEQYF; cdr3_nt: TGTGCCAGCAGCTTATCGGCAGGGGGGATGGGGGAGCAGTACTTC